The 30 T cell receptor beta chains reported below all come from one sample, sequenced in a study of breast tumors, draining lymph nodes, adjacent tissues. TCRdb itself ran the multiplex PCR reads through MiXCR, one entry per CDR3 protein. The table records 65,000 to 80,000 distinct CDR3 sequences, approximately 20% of them present only once. Breast cancer patients provided tissue from their axillary draining lymph nodes. Sequenced input: axillary lymph node tissue. All receptors come from a female donor with breast cancer. Some clones in this sample may be carry-over from other donors' samples.

This clonotype appeared many times. One end of the junction fails to match germline, which may point to a read error. The V call is TRBV7-2, the J call TRBJ2-7; TRBD2 matches at 10 bases. Per germline, CDR1 SGHTA and CDR2 FQGNSA. The CDR3 loop spans 14 amino acids. The CDR3 spells CASSFGTTLAGVRF. Here the CDR3 DNA reads TGTGCCAGCAGCTTCGGGACAACCCTAGCGGGAGTGCGCTTC.

At least ten counts were recorded for this clonotype. This chain uses TRBV6-2 or TRBV6-3 with TRBJ2-1, with 8 positions matching TRBD2. V lost 8 bases to trimming and J lost 7 bases; unmatched junction nucleotides: 10. Looked up from germline, CDR1 is MNHEY and CDR2 is SVGEGT. The CDR3 covers 14 residues. CDR3 loop: CASQPGGPRNEQFF. CDR3 DNA: TGTGCCAGCCAGCCGGGAGGGCCTCGGAATGAGCAGTTCTTC.

This clonotype was recorded at least ten times. The chain employs TRBV7-8 and TRBJ2-1; 13 nucleotides line up with TRBD2. This CDR3 contains 18 residues. Germline loops: CDR1 SGHVS, CDR2 FQNEAQ. V shed 5 bases and J 8 bases; nucleotides not matched to a gene: 15. CDR3 amino acids: CASSDRPGLAGKYDEQFF. The CDR3 DNA reads as TGTGCCAGCAGCGACCGGCCGGGACTAGCGGGAAAATACGATGAGCAGTTCTTC.

CDR3 nucleotides: TGTGCCAGCAGTTTTAGGGGATCGGGGAGCGATGAGCAGTTCTTC. Protein: CASSFRGSGSDEQFF. The chain has TRBV28 and TRBJ2-1; D may match TRBD1 or TRBD2 (5 bases each). The CDR3 sequence is 15 residues long. V shed 3 bases and J shed 8 bases, with 17 bases lying between them. CDR1 and CDR2 from the germline V gene are MDHEN and SYDVKM.

This clonotype came up many times. The gene calls are TRBV5-4 and TRBJ2-7; 9 bases map to TRBD1. The germline V gene encodes CDR1 SGHNT and CDR2 YYREEE (reference sequence). J lost 4 bases, V lost 4 bases, and 9 bases had no gene match. This CDR3 comprises 15 residues. The CDR3 nucleotides read TGTGCCAGCAGCCCTCCGGGACAGGGTGCGTACGAGCAGTACTTC. The encoded protein is CASSPPGQGAYEQYF.

This clonotype showed up many times. The chain uses TRBV6-2 or TRBV6-3 and TRBJ2-1, with TRBD1 matching over 7 bases. Germline-derived CDR1 and CDR2 are MNHEY and SVGEGT. The CDR3 consists of 15 residues. Germline trimming cut 0 bases from V and 9 bases from J; bases unmatched to any gene: 8. The CDR3 is CASSYSRDRGAEQFF. CDR3 coding DNA: TGTGCCAGCAGTTACTCGAGGGACAGAGGGGCTGAGCAGTTCTTC.

On this clonotype: A much more abundant neighbour one base away suggests this may be a read error. V and J are TRBV3-1 and TRBJ2-5; perhaps TRBD1 as D (6 bases). Germline V gene data show CDR1 as LGHDT and CDR2 as YNNKEL (reference sequence). CDR3 length: 14 amino acids. As DNA, the CDR3 is TGTGCCAGGAGCCAAGCAGGGGTCGGGGAGACCCAGTACTTC. Translating gives CARSQAGVGETQYF.

This clonotype was observed at least ten times. The V and J genes are TRBV3-1 and TRBJ2-7, with D maybe TRBD2 (6 bases). Germline V CDR1 and CDR2: LGHDT, YNNKEL (reference sequence). This CDR3 region has 14 residues. The V end was cut by 0 bases, the J end by 1 base, with 7 bases between. The CDR3 DNA sequence: TGTGCCAGCAGCCAAGAGGGGACTTCCTACGAGCAGTACTTC. This codes for CASSQEGTSYEQYF.

Concerning this clonotype: This may arise from a read error, as a much more abundant clone is one base away. CDR3 protein: CASSLRQGIRNQPQHF. The CDR3 DNA reads as TGCGCCAGCAGCTTAAGGCAGGGGATTAGGAATCAGCCCCAGCATTTT. The chain recombines TRBV5-1 with TRBJ1-5; D may be TRBD1 (6 bases). Trimming pared 2 bases from V and 4 bases from J, leaving 16 bases between. Germline assignment: CDR1 SGHRS and CDR2 YFSETQ. The CDR3 is 16 amino acids. The entire variable domain, with the rest obtained from reference TRBV5-1 and TRBJ1-5, is as follows: KAGVTQTPRYLIKTRGQQVTLSCSPISGHRSVSWYQQTPGQGLQFLFEYFSETQRNKGNFPGRFSGRQFSNSRSEMNVSTLELGDSALYLCASSLRQGIRNQPQHFGDGTRLSIL.

This clonotype occurred many times. This chain uses TRBV7-9 with TRBJ2-5; TRBD2 agrees at 7 bases. After removal of 5 bases from V and 5 bases from J, the junction contained 5 bases not matched to a gene. The CDR3 consists of 13 residues. Germline V CDR1 and CDR2: SEHNR, FQNEAQ (reference sequence). CDR3 bases: TGTGCCAGCAGCCGGACTAGTGGGGAGACCCAGTACTTC. It yields the protein CASSRTSGETQYF.

The rearrangement joins TRBV7-2 to TRBJ1-1; D might be TRBD1 (5 bases). CDR1 is SGHTA and CDR2 is FQGNSA in the germline V gene. V lost 6 bases and J 5 bases, leaving 16 bases between the germline ends. The CDR3 runs to 14 residues. Here the CDR3 reads CASRGGEIRTEAFF. The CDR3 nucleotides are TGTGCCAGCAGGGGAGGGGAGATTAGGACTGAAGCTTTCTTT.

This clonotype has ten or more counts. V usage is TRBV7-6 and J usage is TRBJ2-3; 9 bases align to TRBD1. This CDR3 is built from 14 residues. The V gene end was trimmed by 5 bases and the J gene end by 4 bases; junction bases not matched to a gene: 4. Germline values: CDR1 SGHVS, CDR2 FNYEAQ. CDR3 nucleotide sequence: TGTGCCAGCAGCCTCACAGGGGGCCCAGATACGCAGTATTTT. Amino acid sequence: CASSLTGGPDTQYF.

With respect to this clonotype: A much bigger clone sits one base away, suggesting this may be a read error. This rearrangement joins TRBV6-5 to TRBJ1-3; D not certain. Germline values: CDR1 MNHEY, CDR2 SVGAGI. This CDR3 comprises 17 residues. Trimming removed 2 bases at V and 0 bases at J, with 14 bases between. CDR3 protein: CASSYTPETGSGNTIYF. The DNA of the CDR3 is TGTGCCAGCAGTTACACTCCTGAGACCGGCTCTGGAAACACCATATATTTT.

Note on this clonotype: A read error may produce the germline difference seen at one junction end. This chain connects TRBV29-1 to TRBJ2-1, with D perhaps matching TRBD2 (5 bases). The length of the CDR3 is 12 residues. Per germline, CDR1 SQVTM and CDR2 ANQGSEA. The CDR3, as DNA: TGCAGCGTTACCCCGCCGGGGAATGTGCAGTTCTTC. Protein: CSVTPPGNVQFF.

Note on this clonotype: A much larger clone differs from this one at a single base, so this may be a read error. The chain has TRBV5-1 and TRBJ2-2; D unclear. V was shortened by 2 bases and J by 7 bases, with 15 bases between the two germline ends. The germline gives CDR1 SGHRS, CDR2 YFSETQ. The CDR3 covers 15 residues. The CDR3 DNA reads as TGCGCCAGCAGCTTAACGGCCCCTCCGGGCGGGGAGCTGTTTTTT. Translating it yields CASSLTAPPGGELFF.

Many counts were recorded for this clonotype. The chain carries TRBV3-2 and TRBJ1-6. TRBV3-2 is labeled a pseudogene. The CDR3 is made up of 10 amino acids. The CDR3 region has the DNA TGTGCCAGCAGCCATTTACCCCTCCACTTT. Its protein is CASSHLPLHF.

The table lists this clonotype with many counts. The rearrangement uses TRBV5-6 and TRBJ2-7; D remains unclear. V was shortened by 2 bases and J by 7 bases, with 19 bases between the two germline ends. CDR1 and CDR2 (germline): SGHDT, YYEEEE. This CDR3 is 15 amino acids long. In DNA, the CDR3 is TGTGCCAGCAGCTTTAAGACGGGTACTGACTGGGAGCAGTACTTC. Amino acid sequence: CASSFKTGTDWEQYF.

Ten or more counts support this clonotype. This chain links TRBV6-1 with TRBJ2-1; the match to TRBD1 covers 12 bases. V lost 4 bases and J lost 9; bases outside the gene matches: 4. Germline V lookup: CDR1 MNHNS, CDR2 SASEGT. The CDR3 is made up of 14 amino acids. The CDR3 DNA is TGTGCCAGCAGTGGGGGACAGGGGGCGAGTGAGCAGTTCTTC. It is translated as CASSGGQGASEQFF.

This clonotype showed up many times. The genes are TRBV6-1 and TRBJ1-5; 7 positions agree with TRBD1. Germline V gene sequence: CDR1 MNHNS, CDR2 SASEGT. The J segment lost 7 bases and the V segment lost 3 bases, leaving 6 bases of the junction unmatched. The CDR3 totals 14 residues. The CDR3 DNA sequence: TGTGCCAGCAGTGACCGACAGGGCTCACAGCCCCAGCATTTT. It translates to CASSDRQGSQPQHF.

This clonotype was seen many times. The chain combines TRBV5-1 with TRBJ2-7, with 8 bases that match TRBD2. The V gene's germline CDR1 is SGHRS and CDR2 YFSETQ. The V and J ends lost 0 bases and 2 bases, in that order; junction bases with no gene match: 13. The CDR3 consists of 18 residues. The CDR3, as DNA: TGCGCCAGCAGCTTGGCCCTGGGACTAGTTGAGAATACCTACGAGCAGTACTTC. Encoded protein: CASSLALGLVENTYEQYF.

This clonotype has ten or more counts. The J gene is TRBJ1-5, the V gene TRBV6-2 or TRBV6-3, with D uncertain. In germline, CDR1 is MNHEY, CDR2 SVGEGT. With 7 bases removed from V and 6 bases from J, the gap between germline ends came to 10 bases. This CDR3 region has 12 residues. The CDR3 DNA is TGTGCCAGCAACATCGGGCGTCAGCCCCAGCATTTT. Translated: CASNIGRQPQHF.

The chain couples TRBV28 to TRBJ2-7, with 12 bases that match TRBD2. Per the germline V gene, CDR1 is MDHEN and CDR2 is SYDVKM. After removal of 2 bases from V and 6 bases from J, the junction contained 2 bases not matched to a gene. This CDR3 spans 14 amino acids. CDR3 residues: CASSLLAGGPEQYF. CDR3 nucleotides: TGTGCCAGCAGTTTACTAGCGGGAGGGCCCGAGCAGTACTTC. Looking up the rest from reference TRBV28 and TRBJ2-7 gives the full variable domain: DVKVTQSSRYLVKRTGEKVFLECVQDMDHENMFWYRQDPGLGLRLIYFSYDVKMKEKGDIPEGYSVSREKKERFSLILESASTNQTSMYLCASSLLAGGPEQYFGPGTRLTVT.

This clonotype has more than one count but fewer than ten. This chain uses TRBV28 with TRBJ2-3, with D possibly called TRBD1 or TRBD2 (5 bases each). V lost 10 bases and J lost 6, with 23 bases in between. Germline V gene data show CDR1 as MDHEN and CDR2 as SYDVKM. This CDR3 has 15 amino acids. As DNA, the CDR3 is TGTGCCACCATACGGGGACGGGAAGTTTTTGATACGCAGTATTTT. It yields the protein CATIRGREVFDTQYF.

As for this clonotype: A much bigger clone sits one base away, suggesting this may be a read error. The chain combines TRBV12-5 with TRBJ2-3; 7 nucleotides line up with TRBD2. V lost 2 bases, J lost 1 base, and 3 bases stayed unmatched. Germline V CDR1 and CDR2: LGHNT, FRNRAP. The CDR3 length is 15 residues. The chain's CDR3 is CASGLTAGGTDTQYF. DNA of the CDR3: TGTGCTAGTGGTTTGACGGCGGGAGGCACAGATACGCAGTATTTT.

In this sample, this clonotype turned up many times. The gene calls are TRBV2 and TRBJ2-1, with TRBD2 identical over 7 bases. CDR1 is SNHLY, CDR2 FYNNEI, per germline. V gave up 7 bases and J gave up 1 base; unmatched junction bases: 7. This CDR3 has 15 amino acids. The CDR3 nucleotides are TGTGCCAGCACTGGCGGGAGCGTATCCTACAATGAGCAGTTCTTC. The encoded protein is CASTGGSVSYNEQFF.

Ten or more counts support this clonotype. The chain recombines TRBV5-1 with TRBJ1-6; D might be TRBD1 (5 bases). V was pared by 0 bases and J by 9 bases, with 10 bases between. In germline, CDR1 is SGHRS, CDR2 YFSETQ. The CDR3 totals 14 residues. The CDR3 DNA reads as TGCGCCAGCAGCTTGGAGGCAGGGATTTCACCCCTCCACTTT. This translates into CASSLEAGISPLHF.

In this sample, this clonotype turned up many times. The rearrangement uses TRBV10-3 and TRBJ1-5; 7 bases align to TRBD1. The junction had 5 bases not matched to a gene; V was cut back by 6 bases and J by 3 bases. Per germline, CDR1 ENHRY and CDR2 SYGVKD. The CDR3 is made up of 14 amino acids. The CDR3 spells CAIRGDSDNQPQHF. CDR3 DNA sequence: TGTGCCATCAGGGGGGACAGCGACAATCAGCCCCAGCATTTT.

This clonotype was seen ten or more times. In DNA, the CDR3 is TGTGCCAGCAGTTTAATACGATCCCGCTCCTACAATGAGCAGTTCTTC. Its protein is CASSLIRSRSYNEQFF. This chain connects TRBV6-6 to TRBJ2-1, with D unclear. Germline V gives CDR1 MNHNY, CDR2 SVGAGI (reference sequence). The CDR3 runs to 16 residues. With 4 bases removed from V and 0 bases from J, the gap between germline ends came to 13 bases.

The V gene is TRBV11-2, the J gene TRBJ1-6; D ambiguous. There are 16 residues in the CDR3. Trimming took off 9 bases at V and 5 bases at J, with 20 bases between the two ends. Germline values: CDR1 SGHAT, CDR2 FQNNGV. The CDR3 DNA reads TGTGCCAGTAGTAGACAAGACCGGGTCCATAATTCACCCCTCCACTTT. Translation: CASSRQDRVHNSPLHF.

This clonotype has a count of ten or more. The chain combines TRBV20-1 with TRBJ2-7; 11 nucleotides agree with TRBD2. The CDR3 is made up of 15 amino acids. V shed 3 bases, J shed 6 bases, and the junction held 10 bases outside the gene matches. The V gene's germline CDR1 is DFQATT and CDR2 SNEGSKA (reference sequence). CDR3 loop: CSASVNSGRASEQYF. CDR3 DNA sequence: TGCAGTGCTAGTGTGAATAGCGGGAGGGCCTCCGAGCAGTACTTC.